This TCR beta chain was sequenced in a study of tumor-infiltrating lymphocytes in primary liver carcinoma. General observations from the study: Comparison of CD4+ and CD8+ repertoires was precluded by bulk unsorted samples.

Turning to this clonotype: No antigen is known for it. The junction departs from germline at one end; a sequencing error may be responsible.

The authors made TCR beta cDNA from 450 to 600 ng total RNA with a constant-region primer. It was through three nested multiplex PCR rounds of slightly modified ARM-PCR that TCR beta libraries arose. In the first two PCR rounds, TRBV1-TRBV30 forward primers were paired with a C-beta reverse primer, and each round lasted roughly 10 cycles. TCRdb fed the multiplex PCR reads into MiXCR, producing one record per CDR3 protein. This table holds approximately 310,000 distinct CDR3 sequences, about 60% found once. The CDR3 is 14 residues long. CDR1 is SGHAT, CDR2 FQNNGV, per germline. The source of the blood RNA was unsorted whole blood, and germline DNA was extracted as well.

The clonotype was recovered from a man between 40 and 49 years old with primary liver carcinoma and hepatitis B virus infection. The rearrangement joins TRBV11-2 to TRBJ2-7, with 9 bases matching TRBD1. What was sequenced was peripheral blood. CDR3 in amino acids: CATSLRTGDYEQYF. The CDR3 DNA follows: TGTGCCACCAGCTTAAGGACAGGGGATTACGAGCAGTACTTC.